The next 18 T cell receptor beta chains were all read from a single sample in a study of CXCR3-negative and CXCR3-positive naive CD8 T cells. Via 5' RACE with UMI labels, TRB cDNA libraries were prepared. TCRdb re-analyzed the 5' RACE reads; it lists each CDR3 protein once, without DNA. The table for this sample gives about 53,000 distinct CDR3 sequences. The sequenced material came from naive CXCR3- CD8+ T cells from blood. Subset meaning: CD45RO-CCR7+CD27+CD95- naive CD8+ T cells lacking CXCR3 (TNR3-). These receptors originate from a human donor in good health. Some clones in this sample may be carry-over from other donors' samples.

V gene TRBV28 combines with J gene TRBJ2-5; as DNA is missing, the TRBD1 call by TCRdb cannot be tested. Germline CDR1 MDHEN, CDR2 SYDVKM. The CDR3 extends over 15 amino acids. CDR3: CASRRAPSASETQYF.

The J gene is TRBJ2-2, the V gene TRBV7-9; the D call from TCRdb, TRBD1, cannot be confirmed without DNA. Germline assignment: CDR1 SEHNR and CDR2 FQNEAQ (reference sequence). The CDR3 consists of 13 residues. The chain's CDR3 is CAGDSSNTGELFF.

V usage is TRBV4-1 and J usage is TRBJ2-7. Germline CDR1 MGHRA, CDR2 YSYEKL. The CDR3 runs 16 residues. CDR3 amino acids: CASSQDHRVRSYEQYF.

This rearrangement joins TRBV7-6 to TRBJ2-7; TCRdb picks TRBD1, but there is no DNA to check that call. Germline-derived CDR1 and CDR2 are SGHVS and FNYEAQ. This CDR3 has 16 residues. CDR3 in amino acids: CASSENPGQSSYEQYF.

The rearrangement joins TRBV29-1 to TRBJ2-7. CDR3 size: 11 residues. The germline gives CDR1 SQVTM, CDR2 ANQGSEA. The CDR3 region is CSVAVAYEQYF.

The J gene is TRBJ2-1, the V gene TRBV2. Germline V gene sequence: CDR1 SNHLY, CDR2 FYNNEI. The CDR3 loop spans 16 amino acids. CDR3 amino acids: CASSDKFTSSYNEQFF.

This clonotype ranks as medium-sized (0.01 to 0.1%) in terms of frequency. The chain employs TRBV7-3 and TRBJ1-6; the D gene TCRdb calls, TRBD1, cannot be checked with no DNA. From germline, CDR1 is SGHTA and CDR2 FQGTGA. This CDR3 has 15 residues. CDR3 region: CASSSTGGAGSPLHF.

V usage is TRBV4-3 and J usage is TRBJ1-1. Germline-derived CDR1 and CDR2 are LGHNA and YSLEER. The CDR3 totals 15 residues. CDR3 sequence: CASSQASVGNTEAFF.

CDR3 amino acids: CASRPPGDEQFF. V and J are TRBV5-1 and TRBJ2-1; TCRdb names TRBD2, which stays unverified in the absence of DNA. This CDR3 has 12 amino acids. Germline V gene lookup returns CDR1 SGHRS and CDR2 YFSETQ.

The CDR3 protein is CAIRTDREETQYF. The genes are TRBV10-3 and TRBJ2-5; the TCRdb D gene call, TRBD1, has no DNA to confirm it. Germline V lookup: CDR1 ENHRY, CDR2 SYGVKD. This CDR3 is built from 13 residues.

The chain links TRBV5-6 to TRBJ2-4; the TRBD1 assignment by TCRdb is unverifiable without DNA. Germline lookup yields CDR1 SGHDT and CDR2 YYEEEE. The CDR3 runs 16 residues. CDR3 region: CASSFPDVHMENIQYF.

CDR3 in amino acids: CASNPRFSGSYEQYF. The rearrangement uses TRBV28 and TRBJ2-7; absent DNA, TCRdb's TRBD1 call cannot be checked. The germline gives CDR1 MDHEN, CDR2 SYDVKM. This CDR3 is 15 amino acids long.

The V and J genes are TRBV29-1 and TRBJ2-1; with no DNA, the TCRdb D assignment of TRBD2 cannot be verified. The CDR3 contains 13 residues. CDR1 SQVTM and CDR2 ANQGSEA come from the germline V gene. This chain's CDR3 is CSPGTSGGNEQFF.

V and J are TRBV5-1 and TRBJ2-6. Germline lookup yields CDR1 SGHRS and CDR2 YFSETQ. This CDR3 is 19 amino acids long. Here the CDR3 reads CASSLDPHRLISGANVLTF.

The chain joins TRBV7-9 to TRBJ1-5; TCRdb selects TRBD1, and the lack of DNA leaves this call unchecked. The CDR3 is 15 residues long. CDR1 is SEHNR, CDR2 FQNEAQ, per germline (reference sequence). The CDR3 sequence: CASSGRGYSNQPQHF.

The rearrangement joins TRBV29-1 to TRBJ2-1. The germline V gene has CDR1 SQVTM and CDR2 ANQGSEA. The CDR3 contains 15 residues. CDR3 loop: CSVEDGLRQLNEQFF.

J is TRBJ2-1 and V is TRBV7-8; as DNA is missing, the TRBD1 call by TCRdb cannot be tested. The CDR3 covers 15 residues. Germline CDR1 reads SGHVS; CDR2 reads FQNEAQ. The CDR3 sequence is CASSMPRGGANEPFF.

The V call is TRBV5-1, the J call TRBJ1-1. The germline V gene has CDR1 SGHRS and CDR2 YFSETQ. The CDR3 has 16 residues. The CDR3 reads CASSFGEGAMNTEAFF.